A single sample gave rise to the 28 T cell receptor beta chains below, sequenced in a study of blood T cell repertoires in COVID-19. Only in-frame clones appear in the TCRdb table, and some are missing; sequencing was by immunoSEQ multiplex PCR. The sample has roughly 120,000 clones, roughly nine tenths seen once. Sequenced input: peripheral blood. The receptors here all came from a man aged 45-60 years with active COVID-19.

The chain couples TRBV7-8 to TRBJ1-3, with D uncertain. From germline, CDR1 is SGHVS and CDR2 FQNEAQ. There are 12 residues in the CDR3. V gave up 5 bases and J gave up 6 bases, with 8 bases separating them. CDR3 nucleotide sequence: TGTGCCAGCAGCCTTACTACAAACACCATATATTTT. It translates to CASSLTTNTIYF. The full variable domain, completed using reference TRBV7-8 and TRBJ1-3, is GAGVSQSPRYKVAKRGQDVALRCDPISGHVSLFWYQQALGQGPEFLTYFQNEAQLDKSGLPSDRFFAERPEGSVSTLKIQRTQQEDSAVYLCASSLTTNTIYFGEGSWLTVV.

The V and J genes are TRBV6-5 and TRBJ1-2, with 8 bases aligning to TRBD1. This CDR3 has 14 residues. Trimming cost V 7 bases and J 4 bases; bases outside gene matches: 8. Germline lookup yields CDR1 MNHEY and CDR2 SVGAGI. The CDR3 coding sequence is TGTGCCAGCACCTCAGGGGGCCAAGGCTATGGCTACACCTTC. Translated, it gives CASTSGGQGYGYTF.

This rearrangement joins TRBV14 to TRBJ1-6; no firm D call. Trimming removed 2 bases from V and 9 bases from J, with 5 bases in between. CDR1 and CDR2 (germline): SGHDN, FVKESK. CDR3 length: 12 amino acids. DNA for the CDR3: TGTGCCAGCAGCCAAAGAGTTTCACCCCTCCACTTT. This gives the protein CASSQRVSPLHF.

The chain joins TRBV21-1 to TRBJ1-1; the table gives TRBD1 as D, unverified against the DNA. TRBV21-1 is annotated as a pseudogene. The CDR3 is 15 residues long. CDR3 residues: CASSKEGQGNTEAFF. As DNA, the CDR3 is TGTGCCAGCAGCAAAGAGGGACAGGGGAACACTGAAGCTTTCTTT.

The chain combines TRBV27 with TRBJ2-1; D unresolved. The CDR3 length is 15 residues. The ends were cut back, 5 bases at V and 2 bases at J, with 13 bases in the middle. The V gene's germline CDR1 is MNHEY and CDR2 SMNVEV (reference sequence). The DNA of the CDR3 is TGTGCCAGCAGTCCCCGCGCGGCAACCTACAATGAGCAGTTCTTC. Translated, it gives CASSPRAATYNEQFF.

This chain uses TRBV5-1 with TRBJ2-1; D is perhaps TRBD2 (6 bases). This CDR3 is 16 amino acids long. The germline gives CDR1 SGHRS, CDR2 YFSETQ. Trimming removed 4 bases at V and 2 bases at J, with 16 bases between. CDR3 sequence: CASSRDSAGTYNEQFF. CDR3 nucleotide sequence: TGCGCCAGCAGCCGTGACTCGGCGGGGACCTACAATGAGCAGTTCTTC.

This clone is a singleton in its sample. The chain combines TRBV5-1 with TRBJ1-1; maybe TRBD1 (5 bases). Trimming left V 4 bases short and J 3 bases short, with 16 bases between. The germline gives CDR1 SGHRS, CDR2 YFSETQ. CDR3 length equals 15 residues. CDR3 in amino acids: CASSPRTGEDTEAFF. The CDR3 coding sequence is TGCGCCAGCAGCCCCCGGACGGGGGAGGACACTGAAGCTTTCTTT.

This CDR3 is CASTPGTANTGELFF. CDR3 sequence (DNA): TGTGCCAGCACCCCAGGCACAGCGAACACCGGGGAGCTGTTTTTT. The chain is built from TRBV6-5 and TRBJ2-2; D uncertain. The CDR3 runs to 15 residues. CDR1 is MNHEY and CDR2 is SVGAGI in the germline V gene. The V end lost 7 bases, the J end lost 0 bases, and 12 bases lay between the germline ends.

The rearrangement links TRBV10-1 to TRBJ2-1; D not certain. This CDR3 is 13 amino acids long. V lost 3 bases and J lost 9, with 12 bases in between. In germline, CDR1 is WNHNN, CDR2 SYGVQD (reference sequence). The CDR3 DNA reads TGCGCCAGCAGTGATGTCCTAGGCGGTGAGCAGTTCTTC. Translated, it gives CASSDVLGGEQFF.

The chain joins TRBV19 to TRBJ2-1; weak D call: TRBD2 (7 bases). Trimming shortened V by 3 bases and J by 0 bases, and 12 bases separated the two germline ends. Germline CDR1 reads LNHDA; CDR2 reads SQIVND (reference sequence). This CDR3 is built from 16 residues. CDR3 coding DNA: TGTGCCAGTAGTATGGGGGGGGCTCCCTCCTACAATGAGCAGTTCTTC. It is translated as CASSMGGAPSYNEQFF.

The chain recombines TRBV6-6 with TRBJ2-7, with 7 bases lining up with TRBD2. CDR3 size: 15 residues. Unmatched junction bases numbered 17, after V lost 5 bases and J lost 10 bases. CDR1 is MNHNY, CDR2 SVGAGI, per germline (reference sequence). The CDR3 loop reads CASSRGSVPSYGQYV. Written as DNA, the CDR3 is TGTGCCAGCAGTCGCGGGAGCGTTCCCTCCTACGGCCAGTACGTC.

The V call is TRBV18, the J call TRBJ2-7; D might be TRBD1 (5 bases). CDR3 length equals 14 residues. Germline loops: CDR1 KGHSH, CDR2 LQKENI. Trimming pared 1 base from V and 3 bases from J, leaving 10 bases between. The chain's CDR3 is CASSPRGRHYEQYV. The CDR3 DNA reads TGTGCCAGCTCACCACGGGGCCGCCACTACGAGCAGTACGTC.

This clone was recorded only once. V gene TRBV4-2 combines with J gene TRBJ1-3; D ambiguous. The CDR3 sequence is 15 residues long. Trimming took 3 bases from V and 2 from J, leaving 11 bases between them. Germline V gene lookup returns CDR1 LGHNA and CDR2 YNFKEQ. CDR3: CASSQPLGTGNTIYF. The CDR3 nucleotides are TGTGCCAGCAGCCAGCCACTCGGGACTGGAAACACCATATATTTT.

This chain's CDR3 is CASSTDTYEQYF. The CDR3 nucleotides read TGTGCCAGCAGTACGGACACCTACGAGCAGTACTTC. The chain carries TRBV2 and TRBJ2-7; possible D gene TRBD1, 5 bases. Trimming shortened V by 5 bases and J by 2 bases, and 7 bases separated the two germline ends. CDR3 length: 12 residues. Looked up from germline, CDR1 is SNHLY and CDR2 is FYNNEI.

Here the CDR3 DNA reads TGTGCCAGCAGTGCCCTAAGCTCTGGGGCCAACGTCCTGACTTTC. Translating gives CASSALSSGANVLTF. The chain has TRBV6-6 and TRBJ2-6; D is unresolved. Germline loops: CDR1 MNHNY, CDR2 SVGAGI (reference sequence). This CDR3 spans 15 amino acids. The V gene lost 5 bases and the J gene lost 0 bases, with 8 bases spanning the gap.

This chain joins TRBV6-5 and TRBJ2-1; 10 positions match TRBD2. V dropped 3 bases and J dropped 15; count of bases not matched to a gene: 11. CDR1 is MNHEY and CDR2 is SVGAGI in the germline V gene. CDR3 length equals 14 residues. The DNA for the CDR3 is TGTGCCAGCAGTTATGCTCCGGGACTAGCGAATACGTTCTTC. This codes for CASSYAPGLANTFF.

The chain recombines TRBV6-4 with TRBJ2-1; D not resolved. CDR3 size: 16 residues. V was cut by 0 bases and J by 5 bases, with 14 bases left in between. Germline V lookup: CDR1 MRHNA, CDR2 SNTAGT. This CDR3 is CASSDSGRPPHNEQFF. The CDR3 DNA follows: TGTGCCAGCAGTGACTCTGGCAGGCCACCCCACAATGAGCAGTTCTTC.

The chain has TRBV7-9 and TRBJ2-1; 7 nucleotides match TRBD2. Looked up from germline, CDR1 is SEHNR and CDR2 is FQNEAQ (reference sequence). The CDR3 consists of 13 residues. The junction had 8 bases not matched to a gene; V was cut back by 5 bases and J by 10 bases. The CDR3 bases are TGTGCCAGCAGCCTGGGACTATCCGGGGAGCAGTTCTTC. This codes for CASSLGLSGEQFF. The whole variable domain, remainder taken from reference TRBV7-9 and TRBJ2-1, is DTGVSQNPRHKITKRGQNVTFRCDPISEHNRLYWYRQTLGQGPEFLTYFQNEAQLEKSRLLSDRFSAERPKGSFSTLEIQRTEQGDSAMYLCASSLGLSGEQFFGPGTRLTVL.

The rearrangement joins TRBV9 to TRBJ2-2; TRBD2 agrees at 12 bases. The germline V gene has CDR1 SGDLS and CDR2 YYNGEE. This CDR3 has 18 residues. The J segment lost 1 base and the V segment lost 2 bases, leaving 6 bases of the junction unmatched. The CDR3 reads CASSVSSGGARNTGELFF. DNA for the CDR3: TGTGCCAGCAGCGTTTCTAGCGGGGGGGCACGGAACACCGGGGAGCTGTTTTTT.

The CDR3 region has the DNA TGTGCCAGCAGTGACTCTGGGCTAGCGCGCACGGAGCAGTTCTTC. It specifies CASSDSGLARTEQFF. The chain recombines TRBV6-4 with TRBJ2-1; D possibly corresponds to TRBD2 (6 bases). CDR1 and CDR2 (germline): MRHNA, SNTAGT. Trimming cost V 0 bases and J 10 bases, with 16 bases left between them. This CDR3 spans 15 amino acids.

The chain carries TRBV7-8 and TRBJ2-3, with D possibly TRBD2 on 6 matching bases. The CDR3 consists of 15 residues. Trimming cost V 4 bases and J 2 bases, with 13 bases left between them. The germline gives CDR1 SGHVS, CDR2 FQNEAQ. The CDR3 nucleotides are TGTGCCAGCAGCTCGGGAAGACTAGACACAGATACGCAGTATTTT. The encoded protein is CASSSGRLDTDTQYF.

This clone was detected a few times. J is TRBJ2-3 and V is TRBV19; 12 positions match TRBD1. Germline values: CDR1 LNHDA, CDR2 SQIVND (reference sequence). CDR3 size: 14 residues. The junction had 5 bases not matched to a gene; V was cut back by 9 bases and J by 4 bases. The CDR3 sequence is CASRDRGRADTQYF. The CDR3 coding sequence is TGTGCCAGCCGGGACAGGGGGCGCGCAGATACGCAGTATTTT.

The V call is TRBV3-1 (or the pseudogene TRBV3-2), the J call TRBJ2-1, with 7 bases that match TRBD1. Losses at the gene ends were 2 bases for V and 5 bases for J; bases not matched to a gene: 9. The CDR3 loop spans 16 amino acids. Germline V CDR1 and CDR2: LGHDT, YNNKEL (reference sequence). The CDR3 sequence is CASSQSTGVVNNEQFF. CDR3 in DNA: TGTGCCAGCAGCCAAAGTACAGGGGTCGTGAACAATGAGCAGTTCTTC.

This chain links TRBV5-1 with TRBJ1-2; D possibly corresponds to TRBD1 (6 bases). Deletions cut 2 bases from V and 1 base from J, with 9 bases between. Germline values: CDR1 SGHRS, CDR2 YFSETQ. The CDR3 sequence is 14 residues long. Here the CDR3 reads CASSLDRNNYGYTF. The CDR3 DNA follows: TGCGCCAGCAGCTTAGACAGGAATAACTATGGCTACACCTTC.

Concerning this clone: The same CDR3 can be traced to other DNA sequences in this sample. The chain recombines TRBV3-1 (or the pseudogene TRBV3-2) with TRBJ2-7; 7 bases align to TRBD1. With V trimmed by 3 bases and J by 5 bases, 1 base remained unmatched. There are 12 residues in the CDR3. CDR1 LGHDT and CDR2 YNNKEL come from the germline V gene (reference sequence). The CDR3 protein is CASSQGTDEQYF. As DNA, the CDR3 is TGTGCCAGCAGCCAGGGGACAGACGAGCAGTACTTC.

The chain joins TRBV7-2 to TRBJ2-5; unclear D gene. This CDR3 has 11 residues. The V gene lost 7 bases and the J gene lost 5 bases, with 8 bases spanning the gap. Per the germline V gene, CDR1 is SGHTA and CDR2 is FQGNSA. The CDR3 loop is CASTESETQYF. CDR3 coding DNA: TGTGCCAGCACGGAGTCTGAGACCCAGTACTTC.

The CDR3 region is CASSQSVGNSNTGELFF. The CDR3 DNA follows: TGCGCCAGCAGTCAATCGGTCGGGAACTCGAACACCGGGGAGCTGTTTTTT. The chain has TRBV23-1 and TRBJ2-2; tentatively, D is TRBD2 (5 bases). TRBV23-1 is assigned to the ORF class and has an uncertain function. The V end was cut by 0 bases, the J end by 0 bases, with 11 bases between. This CDR3 has 17 residues.

The CDR3 sequence: CASSVGGQTYQETQYF. CDR3 in DNA: TGTGCCAGCAGCGTAGGTGGGCAGACGTACCAAGAGACCCAGTACTTC. This chain links TRBV9 with TRBJ2-5; unclear D gene. The ends were cut back, 0 bases at V and 0 bases at J, with 12 bases in the middle. The germline gives CDR1 SGDLS, CDR2 YYNGEE. This CDR3 spans 16 amino acids.